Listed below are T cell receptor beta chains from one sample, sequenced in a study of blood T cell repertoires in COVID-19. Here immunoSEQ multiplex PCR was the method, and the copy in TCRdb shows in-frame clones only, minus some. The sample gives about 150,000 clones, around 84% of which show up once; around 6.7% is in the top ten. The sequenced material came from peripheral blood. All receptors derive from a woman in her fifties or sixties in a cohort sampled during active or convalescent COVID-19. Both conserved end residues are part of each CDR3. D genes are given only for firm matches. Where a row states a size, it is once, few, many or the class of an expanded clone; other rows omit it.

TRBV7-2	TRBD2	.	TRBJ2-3	CASSLAASGGAYTQYF	TGTGCCAGCAGCTTAGCGGCTAGCGGGGGGGCTTATACGCAGTATTTT
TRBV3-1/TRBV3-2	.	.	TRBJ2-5	CASRRGTVQETQYF	TGTGCCAGCAGACGCGGGACAGTACAAGAGACCCAGTACTTC
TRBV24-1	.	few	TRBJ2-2	CATSATQPDTGELFF	TGTGCCACCAGTGCGACACAGCCGGACACCGGGGAGCTGTTTTTT
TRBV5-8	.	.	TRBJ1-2	CASSLVDYTF	TGTGCCAGCAGCTTGGTAGACTACACCTTC
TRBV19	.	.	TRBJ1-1	CASSIQAWGVADTEAFF	TGTGCCAGTAGTATACAGGCTTGGGGGGTTGCGGACACTGAAGCTTTCTTT
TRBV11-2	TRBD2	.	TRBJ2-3	CASSLDSLGTRRVDTQYF	TGTGCCAGCAGCTTAGATTCGTTAGGGACTAGACGTGTAGATACGCAGTATTTT
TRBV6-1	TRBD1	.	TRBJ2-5	CASSEGDREFRTQYF	TGTGCCAGCAGTGAAGGAGACAGGGAATTCAGGACCCAGTACTTC
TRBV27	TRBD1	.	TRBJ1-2	CASSPLSGTGLFGGYTF	TGTGCCAGCAGCCCCCTCTCCGGGACAGGATTGTTTGGCGGCTACACCTTC
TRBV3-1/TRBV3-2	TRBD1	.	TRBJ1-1	CASSLPTGGKGRGNTEAFF	TGTGCCAGCAGCCTCCCGACAGGGGGTAAAGGAAGGGGGAACACTGAAGCTTTCTTT
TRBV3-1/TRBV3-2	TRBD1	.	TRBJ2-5	CASSRQGAETQYF	TGTGCCAGCAGCCGACAGGGGGCCGAGACCCAGTACTTC
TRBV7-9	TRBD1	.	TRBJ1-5	CASSYGQGMNQPQHF	TGTGCCAGCAGCTACGGACAGGGGATGAATCAGCCCCAGCATTTT
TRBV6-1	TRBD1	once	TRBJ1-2	CASRELGTGGTKYGYTF	TGTGCCAGCAGGGAACTCGGGACAGGCGGGACTAAATATGGCTACACCTTC
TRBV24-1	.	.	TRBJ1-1	CATSDPATGNTEAFF	TGTGCCACCAGTGATCCTGCAACCGGGAACACTGAAGCTTTCTTT
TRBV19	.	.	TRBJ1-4	CASSDSPNEKLFF	TGTGCCAGCTCGGACAGTCCTAATGAAAAACTGTTTTTT
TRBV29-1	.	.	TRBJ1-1	CRGGDLDTEAFF	TGCAGGGGGGGGGACTTGGACACTGAAGCTTTCTTT
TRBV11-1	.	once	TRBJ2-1	CASSGGGFSGNEQFF	TGTGCCAGCAGCGGGGGGGGCTTCTCGGGCAATGAGCAGTTCTTC
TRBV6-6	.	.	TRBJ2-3	CASSSQGGIITDTQYF	TGTGCCAGCAGTTCCCAGGGGGGAATAATCACAGATACGCAGTATTTT
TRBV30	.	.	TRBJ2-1	CACTSYNEQFF	TGTGCCTGTACTAGCTACAATGAGCAGTTCTTC
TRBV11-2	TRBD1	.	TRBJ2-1	CASSSFGDRGLNEQFF	TGTGCCAGCAGCTCATTTGGGGACAGGGGACTCAATGAGCAGTTCTTC
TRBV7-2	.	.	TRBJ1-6	CASSFQVDSPLHF	TGTGCCAGCAGCTTCCAGGTGGATTCACCCCTCCACTTT
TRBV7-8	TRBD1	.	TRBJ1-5	CASSNRLRDRGGNQPQHF	TGTGCCAGCAGCAACCGACTCCGGGACAGGGGCGGGAATCAGCCCCAGCATTTT
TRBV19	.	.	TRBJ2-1	CASSGGHEDEQFF	TGTGCCAGTAGTGGCGGCCATGAGGATGAGCAGTTCTTC
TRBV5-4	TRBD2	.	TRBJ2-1	CASSLEGTKEFF	TGTGCCAGCAGCTTGGAGGGGACTAAGGAGTTCTTC
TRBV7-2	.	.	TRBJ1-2	CASSLTPGGIYGYTF	TGTGCCAGCAGCTTAACTCCGGGGGGCATCTATGGCTACACCTTC
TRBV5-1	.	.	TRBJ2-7	CASSLGAGTAYEQYF	TGCGCCAGCAGCTTGGGAGCGGGTACGGCCTACGAGCAGTACTTC
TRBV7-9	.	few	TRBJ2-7	CASSLAGQAETYEQYF	TGTGCCAGCAGCTTAGCTGGGCAGGCCGAGACCTACGAGCAGTACTTC
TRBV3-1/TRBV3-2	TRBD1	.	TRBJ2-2	CASSQIPGQGGTGELFF	TGTGCCAGCAGCCAAATACCAGGACAGGGGGGCACCGGGGAGCTGTTTTTT
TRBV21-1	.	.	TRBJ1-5	CASSFSGTWVCQPQHF	TGTGCCAGCAGTTTCTCGGGGACATGGGTCTGTCAGCCCCAGCATTTT
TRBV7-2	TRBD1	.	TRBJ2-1	CASRPGTGHEQFF	TGTGCCAGCAGGCCCGGGACAGGGCATGAGCAGTTCTTC
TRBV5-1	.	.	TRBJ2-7	CASSLENRNEQYF	TGCGCCAGCAGCTTGGAAAACAGGAACGAGCAGTACTTC
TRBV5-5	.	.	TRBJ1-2	CASSFLLQVNYGYTF	TGTGCCAGCAGTTTCCTTCTACAGGTTAACTATGGCTACACCTTC
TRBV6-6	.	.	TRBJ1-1	CASMVSAEAFF	TGTGCCAGCATGGTTAGCGCTGAAGCTTTCTTT
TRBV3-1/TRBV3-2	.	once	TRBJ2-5	CASSQGGQETQYF	TGTGCCAGCAGCCAAGGCGGCCAAGAGACCCAGTACTTC
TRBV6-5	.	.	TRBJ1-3	CASSYGEGNTIYF	TGTGCCAGCAGTTACGGAGAGGGAAACACCATATATTTT
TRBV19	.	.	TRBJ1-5	CASSSLARGAFQPQHF	TGTGCCAGTAGTTCCCTAGCTCGGGGGGCGTTTCAGCCCCAGCATTTT
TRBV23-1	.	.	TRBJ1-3	CASSQRRGLFSGNTIYF	TGCGCCAGCAGTCAAAGGAGGGGACTCTTCTCTGGAAACACCATATATTTT
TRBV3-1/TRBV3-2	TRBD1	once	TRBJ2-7	CASSQGTGVEQYF	TGTGCCAGCAGCCAGGGTACAGGGGTCGAGCAGTACTTC
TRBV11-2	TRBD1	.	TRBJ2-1	CASSPKGPGQGLSYNEQFF	TGTGCCAGCAGCCCAAAAGGTCCGGGACAGGGGCTATCCTACAATGAGCAGTTCTTC
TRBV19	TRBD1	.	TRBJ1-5	CATHQQGAGQPQHF	TGTGCCACCCATCAGCAGGGGGCAGGGCAGCCCCAGCATTTT
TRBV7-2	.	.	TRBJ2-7	CASSPRMVSVSYEQYF	TGTGCCAGCAGCCCGCGAATGGTTAGCGTCTCCTACGAGCAGTACTTC
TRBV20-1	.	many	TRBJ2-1	CSASKRARELNEQFF	TGCAGTGCTAGTAAGAGGGCGAGGGAACTCAATGAGCAGTTCTTC
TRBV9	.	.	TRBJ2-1	CASSVDLQGAYNEQFF	TGTGCCAGCAGCGTAGATTTACAGGGCGCCTACAATGAGCAGTTCTTC
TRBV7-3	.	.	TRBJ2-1	CASSLQSGGWNEQFF	TGTGCCAGCAGCTTACAGTCGGGGGGCTGGAATGAGCAGTTCTTC